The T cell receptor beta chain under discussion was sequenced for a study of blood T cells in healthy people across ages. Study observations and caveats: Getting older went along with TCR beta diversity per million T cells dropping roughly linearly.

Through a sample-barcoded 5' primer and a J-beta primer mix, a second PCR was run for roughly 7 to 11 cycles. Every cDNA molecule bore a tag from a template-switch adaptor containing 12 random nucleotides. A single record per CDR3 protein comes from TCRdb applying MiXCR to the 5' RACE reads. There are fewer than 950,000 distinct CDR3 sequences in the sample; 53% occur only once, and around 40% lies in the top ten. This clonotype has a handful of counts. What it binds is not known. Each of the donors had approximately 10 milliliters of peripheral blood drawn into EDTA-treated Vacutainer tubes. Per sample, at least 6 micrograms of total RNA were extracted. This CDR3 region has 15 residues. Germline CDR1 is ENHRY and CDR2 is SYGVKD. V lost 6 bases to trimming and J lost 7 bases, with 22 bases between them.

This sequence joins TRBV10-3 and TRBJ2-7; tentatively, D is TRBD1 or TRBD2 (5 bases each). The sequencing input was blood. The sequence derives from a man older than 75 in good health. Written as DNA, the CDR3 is TGTGCCATCAGCATTGGGGCGGAGGTTGGCTGGGAGCAGTACTTC. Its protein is CAISIGAEVGWEQYF.